This TCR beta chain was sequenced during a study of T cell responses to AZD1222 COVID-19 vaccine. General study points: In a largely white British group with more females than males, clonal diversity was possibly underestimated. Only a handful of AZD1222 recipients were seropositive at baseline. Across the whole spike, CD4 TCRs peaked at regions 160-218 and 743-854. Spike-specific TCR breadth and depth both grew after two AZD1222 doses.

Germline V gives CDR1 SGHAT, CDR2 FQNNGV. CDR3 length: 13 amino acids. V lost 1 base to trimming and J lost 3 bases, with 7 bases between them. The table came from immunoSEQ multiplex PCR; TCRdb's copy has only in-frame clones and leaves some out. Of 170,000 or so clones listed, approximately 90% were seen once; the top ten hold 2.5% to 3.5%. Details on this clone: Antigen unknown.

The receptor was isolated from an adult in good health. The chain is built from TRBV11-2 and TRBJ2-7; D is perhaps TRBD2 (5 bases). The source was peripheral blood, collected on day 0 of AZD1222 vaccination. The DNA of the CDR3 is TGTGCCAGCAGCTTAGCCAGCGGCTACGAGCAGTACTTC. Translated, it gives CASSLASGYEQYF.